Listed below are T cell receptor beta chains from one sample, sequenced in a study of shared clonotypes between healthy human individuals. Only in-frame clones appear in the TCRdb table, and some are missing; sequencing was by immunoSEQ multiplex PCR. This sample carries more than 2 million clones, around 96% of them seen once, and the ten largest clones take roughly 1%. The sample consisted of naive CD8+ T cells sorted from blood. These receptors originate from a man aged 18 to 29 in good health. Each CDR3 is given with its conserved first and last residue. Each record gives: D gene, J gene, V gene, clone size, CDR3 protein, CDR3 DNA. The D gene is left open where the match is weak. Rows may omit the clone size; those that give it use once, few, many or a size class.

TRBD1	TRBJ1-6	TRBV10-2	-	CASSPGQPHNSPLHF	TGCGCCAGCAGTCCGGGACAGCCACATAATTCACCCCTCCACTTT
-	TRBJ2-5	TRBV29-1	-	CSVERQPWEETQYF	TGCAGCGTTGAAAGGCAGCCGTGGGAAGAGACCCAGTACTTC
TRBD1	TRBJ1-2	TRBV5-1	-	CASSLEGQGESGYTF	TGCGCCAGCAGCTTGGAGGGACAGGGGGAAAGTGGCTACACCTTC
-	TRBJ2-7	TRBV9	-	CASSLGLSGRYEQYF	TGTGCCAGCAGCCTCGGACTGTCGGGACGATACGAGCAGTACTTC
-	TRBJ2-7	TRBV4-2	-	CASSQEAGVSYEQYF	TGTGCCAGCAGCCAAGAAGCAGGGGTCTCCTACGAGCAGTACTTC
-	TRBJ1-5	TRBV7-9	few	CASSLLGQPQHF	TGTGCCAGCAGCTTACTTGGTCAGCCCCAGCATTTT
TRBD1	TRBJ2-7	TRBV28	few	CASSLGQGREQYF	TGTGCCAGCAGTTTGGGACAGGGAAGGGAGCAGTACTTC
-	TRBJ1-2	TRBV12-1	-	CASSGPDSPTNYGYTF	TGTGCCAGCAGCGGACCGGACAGCCCAACGAACTATGGCTACACCTTC
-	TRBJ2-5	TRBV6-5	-	CASSLGGQETQYF	TGTGCCAGCAGTTTGGGGGGCCAAGAGACCCAGTACTTC
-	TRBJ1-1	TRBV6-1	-	CASSAPVYRNTEAFF	TGTGCCAGCAGTGCCCCCGTATACAGGAACACTGAAGCTTTCTTT
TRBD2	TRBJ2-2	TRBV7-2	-	CASSQPRLEREVTGELFF	TGTGCCAGCAGCCAACCGAGGTTGGAGCGGGAGGTCACCGGGGAGCTGTTTTTT
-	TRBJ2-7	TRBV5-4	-	CASSLDGPSYEQYF	TGTGCCAGCAGCTTGGACGGTCCATCCTACGAGCAGTACTTC
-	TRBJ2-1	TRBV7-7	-	CASSLDGGAYNEQFF	TGTGCTAGCAGCTTAGACGGGGGAGCTTACAATGAGCAGTTCTTC
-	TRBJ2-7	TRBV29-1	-	CSVEEGDVPYEQYF	TGCAGCGTTGAAGAAGGGGACGTTCCCTACGAGCAGTACTTC
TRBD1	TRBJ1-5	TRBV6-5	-	CASSYRTGHQPQHF	TGTGCCAGCAGTTACCGGACAGGGCATCAGCCCCAGCATTTT
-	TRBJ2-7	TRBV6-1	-	CASSEPLVTSSYEQYF	TGTGCCAGCAGTGAACCCCTAGTCACGAGCTCCTACGAGCAGTACTTC
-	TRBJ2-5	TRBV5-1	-	CASSPSRAQETQYF	TGCGCCAGCAGCCCGAGCCGGGCTCAAGAGACCCAGTACTTC
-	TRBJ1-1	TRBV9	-	CASSPRRGWDTEAFF	TGTGCCAGCAGCCCCCGCCGGGGTTGGGATACTGAAGCTTTCTTT
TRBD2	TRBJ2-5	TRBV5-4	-	CASSPTQGRGGGWETQYF	TGTGCCAGCAGCCCGACGCAGGGGCGGGGGGGAGGATGGGAGACCCAGTACTTC
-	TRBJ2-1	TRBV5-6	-	CASRLQNEQFF	TGTGCCAGCAGGCTTCAGAATGAGCAGTTCTTC
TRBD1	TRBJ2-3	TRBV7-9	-	CASSLFGTGATDTQYF	TGTGCCAGCAGCTTATTCGGGACAGGGGCCACAGATACGCAGTATTTT
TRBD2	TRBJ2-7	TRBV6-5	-	CASSSGTSEIYEQYF	TGTGCCAGCAGTTCCGGGACTAGCGAAATTTACGAGCAGTACTTC
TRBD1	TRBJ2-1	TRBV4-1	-	CASSPGQGIYNEQFF	TGCGCCAGCAGCCCAGGACAGGGAATCTACAATGAGCAGTTCTTC
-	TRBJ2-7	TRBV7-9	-	CASSFQGKGYEQYF	TGTGCCAGCAGCTTTCAGGGAAAGGGTTACGAGCAGTACTTC
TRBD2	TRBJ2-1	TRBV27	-	CASSTTSASYNEQFF	TGTGCCAGCAGTACGACTAGCGCCTCCTACAATGAGCAGTTCTTC
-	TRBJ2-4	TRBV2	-	CASSEGDGSQYF	TGTGCCAGCAGTGAAGGGGACGGCAGTCAGTACTTC
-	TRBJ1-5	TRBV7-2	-	CASSFLGRSSNQPQHF	TGTGCCAGCAGCTTTTTGGGCCGCAGTAGCAATCAGCCCCAGCATTTT
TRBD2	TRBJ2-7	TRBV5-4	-	CASSRGRAYEQYF	TGTGCCAGCAGCCGCGGGAGGGCCTACGAGCAGTACTTC
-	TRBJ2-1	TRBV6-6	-	CASSPKTGYNEQFF	TGTGCCAGCAGTCCTAAGACAGGATACAATGAGCAGTTCTTC
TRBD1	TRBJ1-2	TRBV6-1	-	CASSEANLLTGAGYTF	TGTGCCAGCAGTGAAGCCAACTTATTGACAGGGGCCGGCTACACCTTC
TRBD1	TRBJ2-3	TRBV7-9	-	CASSTRDRAQDTQYF	TGTGCCAGCAGCACCCGGGACAGGGCCCAAGATACGCAGTATTTT
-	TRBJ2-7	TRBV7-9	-	CASSLVGGAHEQYF	TGTGCCAGCAGCTTAGTTGGGGGGGCACACGAGCAGTACTTC